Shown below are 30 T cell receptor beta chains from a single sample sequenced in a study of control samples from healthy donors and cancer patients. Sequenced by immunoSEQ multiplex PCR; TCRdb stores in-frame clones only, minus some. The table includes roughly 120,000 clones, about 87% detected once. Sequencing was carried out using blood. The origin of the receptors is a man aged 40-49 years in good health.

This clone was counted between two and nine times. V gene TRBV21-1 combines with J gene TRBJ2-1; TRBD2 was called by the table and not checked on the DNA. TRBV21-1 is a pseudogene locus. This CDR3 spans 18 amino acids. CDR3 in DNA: TGTGCCAGCAGCAAAAGGGGACTAGCGGGGGTGCCGAGCAATGAGCAGTTCTTC. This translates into CASSKRGLAGVPSNEQFF.

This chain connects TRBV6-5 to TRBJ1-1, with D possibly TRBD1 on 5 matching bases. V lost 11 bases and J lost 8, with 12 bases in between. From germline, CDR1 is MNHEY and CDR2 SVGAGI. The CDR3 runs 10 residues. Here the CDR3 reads CAARQSEAFF. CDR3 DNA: TGTGCCGCCCGACAGTCCGAAGCTTTCTTT.

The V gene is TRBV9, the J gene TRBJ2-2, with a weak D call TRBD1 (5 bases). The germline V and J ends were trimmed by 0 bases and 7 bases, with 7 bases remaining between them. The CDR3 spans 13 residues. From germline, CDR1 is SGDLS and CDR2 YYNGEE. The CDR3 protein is CASSVAGHGELFF. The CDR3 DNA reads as TGTGCCAGCAGCGTAGCCGGACACGGGGAGCTGTTTTTT.

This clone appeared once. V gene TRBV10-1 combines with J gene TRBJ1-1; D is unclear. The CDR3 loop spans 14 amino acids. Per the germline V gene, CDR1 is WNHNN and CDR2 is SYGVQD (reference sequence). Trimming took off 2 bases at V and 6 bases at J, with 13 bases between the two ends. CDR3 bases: TGCGCCAGCAGTGAGCCGCACTCTCCCCCTGAAGCTTTCTTT. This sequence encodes CASSEPHSPPEAFF.

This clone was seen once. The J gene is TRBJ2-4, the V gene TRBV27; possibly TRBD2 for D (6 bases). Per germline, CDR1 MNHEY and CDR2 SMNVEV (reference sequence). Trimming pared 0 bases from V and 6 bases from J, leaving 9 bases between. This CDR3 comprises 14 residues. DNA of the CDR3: TGTGCCAGCAGTTTATCTGGGGGGTTAAACATTCAGTACTTC. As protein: CASSLSGGLNIQYF.

The CDR3: CASSQGAVGELFF. Written as DNA, the CDR3 is TGTGCCAGCAGTCAAGGGGCCGTGGGGGAGCTGTTTTTT. The chain carries TRBV6-6 and TRBJ2-2; D might be TRBD1 (5 bases). The CDR3 spans 13 residues. Trimming removed 5 bases from V and 8 bases from J, with 12 bases in between. Germline CDR1 reads MNHNY; CDR2 reads SVGAGI (reference sequence).

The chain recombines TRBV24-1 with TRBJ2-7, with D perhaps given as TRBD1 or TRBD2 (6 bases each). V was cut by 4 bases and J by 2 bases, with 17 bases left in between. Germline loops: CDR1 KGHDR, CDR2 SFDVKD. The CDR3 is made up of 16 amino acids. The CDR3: CATSDSSGAKAYEQYF. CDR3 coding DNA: TGTGCCACCAGTGACTCCTCGGGGGCGAAGGCCTACGAGCAGTACTTC.

The CDR3 loop reads CASSASGTVNNEQFF. The CDR3 DNA reads as TGTGCCAGCAGCGCCTCCGGGACAGTTAACAATGAGCAGTTCTTC. The chain combines TRBV9 with TRBJ2-1, with TRBD1 matching over 7 bases. Germline trimming cut 3 bases from V and 5 bases from J; bases unmatched to any gene: 8. The CDR3 spans 15 residues. Germline loops: CDR1 SGDLS, CDR2 YYNGEE.

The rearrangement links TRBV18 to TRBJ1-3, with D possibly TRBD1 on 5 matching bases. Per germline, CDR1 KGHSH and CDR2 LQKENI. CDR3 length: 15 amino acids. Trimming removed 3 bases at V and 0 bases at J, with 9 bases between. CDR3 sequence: CASSPLDSSGNTIYF. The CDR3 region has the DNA TGTGCCAGCTCACCGCTCGACAGCTCTGGAAACACCATATATTTT. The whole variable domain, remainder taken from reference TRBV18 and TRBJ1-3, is NAGVMQNPRHLVRRRGQEARLRCSPMKGHSHVYWYRQLPEEGLKFMVYLQKENIIDESGMPKERFSAEFPKEGPSILRIQQVVRGDSAAYFCASSPLDSSGNTIYFGEGSWLTVV.

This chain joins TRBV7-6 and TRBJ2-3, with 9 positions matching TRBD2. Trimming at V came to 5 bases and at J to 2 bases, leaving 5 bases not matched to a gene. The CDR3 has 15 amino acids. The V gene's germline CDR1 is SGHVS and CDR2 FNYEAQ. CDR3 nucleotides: TGTGCCAGCAGCCCGCGGGGGGGGGCCACAGATACGCAGTATTTT. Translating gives CASSPRGGATDTQYF.

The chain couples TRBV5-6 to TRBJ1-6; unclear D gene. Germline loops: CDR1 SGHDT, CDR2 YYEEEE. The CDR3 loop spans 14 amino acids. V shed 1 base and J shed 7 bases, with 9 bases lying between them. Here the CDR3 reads CASSLPRQNSPLHF. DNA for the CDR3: TGTGCCAGCAGCTTGCCGAGGCAGAATTCACCCCTCCACTTT.

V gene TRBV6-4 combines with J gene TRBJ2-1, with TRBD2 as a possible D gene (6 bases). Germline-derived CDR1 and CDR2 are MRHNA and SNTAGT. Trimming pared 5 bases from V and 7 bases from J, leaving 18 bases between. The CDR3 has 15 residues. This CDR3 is CASSSQGGVGNEQFF. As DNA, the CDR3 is TGTGCCAGCAGTTCTCAGGGAGGAGTAGGTAATGAGCAGTTCTTC.

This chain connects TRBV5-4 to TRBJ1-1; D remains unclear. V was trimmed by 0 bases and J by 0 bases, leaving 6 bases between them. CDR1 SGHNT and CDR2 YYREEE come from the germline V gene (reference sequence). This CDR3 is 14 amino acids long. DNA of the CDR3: TGTGCCAGCAGCTTGGACAGTTTGAACACTGAAGCTTTCTTT. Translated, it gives CASSLDSLNTEAFF.

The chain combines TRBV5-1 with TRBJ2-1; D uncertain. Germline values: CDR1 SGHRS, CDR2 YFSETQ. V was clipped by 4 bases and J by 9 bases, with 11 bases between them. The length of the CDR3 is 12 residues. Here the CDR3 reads CASSTSVGEQFF. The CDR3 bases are TGCGCCAGCAGCACATCCGTGGGTGAGCAGTTCTTC.

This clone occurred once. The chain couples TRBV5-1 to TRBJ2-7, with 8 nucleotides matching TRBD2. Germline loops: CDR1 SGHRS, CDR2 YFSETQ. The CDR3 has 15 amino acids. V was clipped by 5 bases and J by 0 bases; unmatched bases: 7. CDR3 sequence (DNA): TGCGCCAGCAGTTTTGGGGCGGGGGGCTCCTACGAGCAGTACTTC. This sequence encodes CASSFGAGGSYEQYF. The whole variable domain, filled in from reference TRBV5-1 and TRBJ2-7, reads KAGVTQTPRYLIKTRGQQVTLSCSPISGHRSVSWYQQTPGQGLQFLFEYFSETQRNKGNFPGRFSGRQFSNSRSEMNVSTLELGDSALYLCASSFGAGGSYEQYFGPGTRLTVT.

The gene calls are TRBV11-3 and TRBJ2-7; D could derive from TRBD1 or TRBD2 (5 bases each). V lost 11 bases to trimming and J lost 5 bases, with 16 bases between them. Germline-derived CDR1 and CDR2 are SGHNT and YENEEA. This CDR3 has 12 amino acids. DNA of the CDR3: TGTGCCGTCCGGGACGGGGAGAACGAGCAGTACTTC. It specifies CAVRDGENEQYF. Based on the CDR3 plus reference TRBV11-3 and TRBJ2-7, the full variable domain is EAGVVQSPRYKIIEKKQPVAFWCNPISGHNTLYWYLQNLGQGPELLIRYENEEAVDDSQLPKDRFSAERLKGVDSTLKIQPAELGDSAVYLCAVRDGENEQYFGPGTRLTVT.

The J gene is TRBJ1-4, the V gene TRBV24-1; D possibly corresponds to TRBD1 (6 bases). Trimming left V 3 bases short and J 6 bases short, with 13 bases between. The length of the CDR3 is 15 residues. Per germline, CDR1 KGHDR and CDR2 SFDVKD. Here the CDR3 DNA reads TGTGCCACCAGTGATCACAGGGAACGGGATGAAAAACTGTTTTTT. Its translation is CATSDHRERDEKLFF.

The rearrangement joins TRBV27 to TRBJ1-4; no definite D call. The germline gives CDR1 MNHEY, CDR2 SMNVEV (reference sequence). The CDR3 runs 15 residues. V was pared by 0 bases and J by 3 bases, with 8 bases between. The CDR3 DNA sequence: TGTGCCAGCAGTTTATCGATTTCTTCTAATGAAAAACTGTTTTTT. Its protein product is CASSLSISSNEKLFF. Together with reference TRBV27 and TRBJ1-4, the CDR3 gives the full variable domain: EAQVTQNPRYLITVTGKKLTVTCSQNMNHEYMSWYRQDPGLGLRQIYYSMNVEVTDKGDVPEGYKVSRKEKRNFPLILESPSPNQTSLYFCASSLSISSNEKLFFGSGTQLSVL.

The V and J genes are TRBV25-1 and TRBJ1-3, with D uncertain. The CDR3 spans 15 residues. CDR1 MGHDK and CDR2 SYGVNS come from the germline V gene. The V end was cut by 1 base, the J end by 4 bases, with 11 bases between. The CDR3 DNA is TGTGCCAGCAGTGAATCCGGGGTCGTCGGAAACACCATATATTTT. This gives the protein CASSESGVVGNTIYF.

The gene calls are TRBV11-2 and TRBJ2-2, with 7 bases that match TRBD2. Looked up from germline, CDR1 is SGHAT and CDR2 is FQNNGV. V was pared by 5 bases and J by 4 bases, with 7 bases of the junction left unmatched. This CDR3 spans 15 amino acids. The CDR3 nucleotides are TGTGCCAGCAGCCCGGGCCGGGGGGTCACCGGGGAGCTGTTTTTT. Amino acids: CASSPGRGVTGELFF.

This CDR3 reads CAWSETNEKLFF. As DNA, the CDR3 is TGTGCCTGGAGTGAAACTAATGAAAAACTGTTTTTT. The rearrangement joins TRBV30 to TRBJ1-4; no definite D call. Germline lookup yields CDR1 GTSNPN and CDR2 SVGIG (reference sequence). V lost 1 base to trimming and J lost 1 base, with 1 base between them. The CDR3 is 12 residues long.

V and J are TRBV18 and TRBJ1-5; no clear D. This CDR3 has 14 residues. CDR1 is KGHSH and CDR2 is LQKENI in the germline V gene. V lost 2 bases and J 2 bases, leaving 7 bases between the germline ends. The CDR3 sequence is CASSPGVRNQPQHF. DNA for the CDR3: TGTGCCAGCTCACCAGGGGTTCGCAATCAGCCCCAGCATTTT.

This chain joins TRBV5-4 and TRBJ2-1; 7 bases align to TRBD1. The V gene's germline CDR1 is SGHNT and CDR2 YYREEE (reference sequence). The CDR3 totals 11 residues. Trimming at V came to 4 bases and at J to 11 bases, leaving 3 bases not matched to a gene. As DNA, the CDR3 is TGTGCCAGCAGCATGACAGGGCAGCAGTTCTTC. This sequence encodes CASSMTGQQFF.

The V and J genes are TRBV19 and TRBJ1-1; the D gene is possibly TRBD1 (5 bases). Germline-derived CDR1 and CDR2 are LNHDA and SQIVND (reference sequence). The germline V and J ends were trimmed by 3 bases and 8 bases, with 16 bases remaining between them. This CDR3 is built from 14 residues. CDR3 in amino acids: CASSIRGGTEEAFF. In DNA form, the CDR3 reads TGTGCCAGTAGTATCCGGGGGGGGACGGAAGAAGCTTTCTTT.

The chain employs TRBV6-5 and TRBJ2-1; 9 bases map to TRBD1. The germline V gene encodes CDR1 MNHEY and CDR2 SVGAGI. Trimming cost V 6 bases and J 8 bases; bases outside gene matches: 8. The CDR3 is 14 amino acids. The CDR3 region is CASSWTGDDDEQFF. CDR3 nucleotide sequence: TGTGCCAGCAGCTGGACAGGGGACGACGATGAGCAGTTCTTC.

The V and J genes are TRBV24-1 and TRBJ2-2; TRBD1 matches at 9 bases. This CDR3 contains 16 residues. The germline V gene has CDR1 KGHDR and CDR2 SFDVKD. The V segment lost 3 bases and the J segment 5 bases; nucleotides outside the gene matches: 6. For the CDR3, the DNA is TGTGCCACCAGTGATCCGGGACAGGGTGGGACCGGGGAGCTGTTTTTT. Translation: CATSDPGQGGTGELFF.

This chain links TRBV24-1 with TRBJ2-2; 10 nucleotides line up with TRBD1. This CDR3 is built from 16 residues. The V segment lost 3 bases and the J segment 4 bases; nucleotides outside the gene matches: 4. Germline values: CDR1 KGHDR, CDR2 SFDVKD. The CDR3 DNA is TGTGCCACCAGTGATGCGGGGACAGGGGTCACCGGGGAGCTGTTTTTT. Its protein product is CATSDAGTGVTGELFF.

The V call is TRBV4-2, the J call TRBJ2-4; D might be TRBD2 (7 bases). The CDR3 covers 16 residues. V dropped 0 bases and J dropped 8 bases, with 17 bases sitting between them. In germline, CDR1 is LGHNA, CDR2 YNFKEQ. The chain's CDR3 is CASSQEEGGGPDIQYF. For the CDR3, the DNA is TGTGCCAGCAGCCAAGAAGAAGGGGGGGGGCCAGACATTCAGTACTTC.

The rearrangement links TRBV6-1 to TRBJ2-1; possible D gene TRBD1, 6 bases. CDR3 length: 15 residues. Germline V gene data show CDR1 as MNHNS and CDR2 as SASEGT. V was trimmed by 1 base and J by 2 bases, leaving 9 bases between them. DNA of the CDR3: TGTGCCAGCAGTGAAGGACAGGTACCCTACAATGAGCAGTTCTTC. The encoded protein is CASSEGQVPYNEQFF.

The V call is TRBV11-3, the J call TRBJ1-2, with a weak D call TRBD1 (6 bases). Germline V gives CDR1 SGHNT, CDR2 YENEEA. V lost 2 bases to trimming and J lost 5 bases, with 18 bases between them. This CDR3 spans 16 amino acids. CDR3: CASSLRGGGRLYGYTF. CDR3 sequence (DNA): TGTGCCAGCAGCTTACGGGGTGGGGGGCGCTTATATGGCTACACCTTC.